A single sample is the source of the 4 T cell receptor beta chains below, sequenced in a study of blood T cell repertoires in COVID-19 (dated by TCRdb to 2018 to 2020). Library construction relied on the immunoSEQ multiplex PCR assay. TCRdb carries this immuneACCESS record with in-frame sequences only. Its versions omit some clonotypes, under half of them owing to an unresolved V gene in the studies checked, with the rest unexplained. The sample data list some 87,000 clones, and around 76% of these were observed just once. The ten largest account for approximately 16% of the sample. The sequenced sample was peripheral blood. These receptor sequences come from a human donor in a cohort sampled during active COVID-19.

The rearrangement uses TRBV5-1 and TRBJ1-1; TRBD1 might be the D (6 bases). There are 14 residues in the CDR3. CDR1 is SGHRS, CDR2 YFSETQ, per germline. The V end was cut by 2 bases, the J end by 4 bases, with 12 bases between. CDR3 amino acids: CASSFTGLGTEAFF. The CDR3 DNA follows: TGCGCCAGCAGCTTTACAGGGTTGGGCACTGAAGCTTTCTTT. Full variable domain (rest looked up from reference TRBV5-1 and TRBJ1-1): KAGVTQTPRYLIKTRGQQVTLSCSPISGHRSVSWYQQTPGQGLQFLFEYFSETQRNKGNFPGRFSGRQFSNSRSEMNVSTLELGDSALYLCASSFTGLGTEAFFGQGTRLTVV.

This clone has just one count. The rearrangement links TRBV5-6 to TRBJ2-1; D is perhaps TRBD2 (6 bases). CDR1 is SGHDT and CDR2 is YYEEEE in the germline V gene. The CDR3 covers 14 residues. V was cut by 0 bases and J by 7 bases, with 11 bases left in between. The CDR3 protein is CASSLGSTSNEQFF. DNA for the CDR3: TGTGCCAGCAGCTTGGGCTCGACTAGTAATGAGCAGTTCTTC.

This clone appeared a few times. The chain recombines TRBV6-5 with TRBJ1-6; maybe TRBD1 (6 bases). Germline CDR1 and CDR2: MNHEY and SVGAGI. V lost 5 bases and J 6 bases, leaving 11 bases between the germline ends. CDR3 length: 14 amino acids. CDR3 DNA sequence: TGTGCCAGCAGTCAGGGGTTGGGTAATTCACCCCTCCACTTT. Its protein is CASSQGLGNSPLHF.

This clone has just one count. This chain uses TRBV27 with TRBJ2-7; tentative D call: TRBD1 (7 bases). The germline CDR1 and CDR2 sequences are MNHEY and SMNVEV (reference sequence). Trimming shortened V by 4 bases and J by 0 bases, and 13 bases separated the two germline ends. CDR3 size: 15 residues. The CDR3 DNA reads TGTGCCAGCAGTTCAGGGGGGTTTGGCTCCTACGAGCAGTACTTC. Amino acid sequence: CASSSGGFGSYEQYF.